The entry that follows covers one T cell receptor (beta chain) sequence. Possible read error: a much larger clone is one base away. The CDR3 regions of TCR beta were amplified from RNA transcripts. In the first-round RT-PCR of the TCR CDR3, the HTBI primer set was used. TCRdb re-called the multiplex PCR reads with MiXCR, one entry per CDR3 protein. Of fewer than 350,000 distinct CDR3 sequences in the sample, around a sixth are singletons; the top ten hold about half. This CDR3 has 15 amino acids. V lost 2 bases to trimming and J lost 4 bases, with 13 bases between them. Germline V gene sequence: CDR1 MNHNS, CDR2 SASEGT. This sample is part of a study of T cells in Graves' hyperthyroidism and ophthalmopathy. PBMCs were sourced from more than 9 ml fresh peripheral blood.

This rearrangement joins TRBV6-1 to TRBJ2-3, with D perhaps matching TRBD2 (5 bases). Sequences were obtained from blood. The TCR comes from a woman in her 50s with Graves' hyperthyroidism. DNA for the CDR3: TGTGCCAGCAGTGAATACGGGGTTCGCGCAGATACGCAGTATTTT. Translating it yields CASSEYGVRADTQYF.